Reported below is one T cell receptor beta chain. Its specificity is unknown. One junction end disagrees with the germline gene, perhaps due to a read error. Time point given: pre-treatment baseline. Apart from a couple of fast progressors, RECIST 1.1 response was judged 12 weeks post-infusion. Produced via immunoSEQ multiplex PCR; TCRdb's table is partial and in-frame only. Seen here are thousands of clones, roughly 90% observed once, and the top ten hold around 0.49%. The sample comes from a study of blood T cell dynamics during melanoma immunotherapy. General study points: Clones driving repertoire changes may be melanoma-specific or general immune activation.

The germline CDR1 and CDR2 sequences are SGHNT and YYREEE (reference sequence). CDR3 size: 15 residues. This chain joins TRBV5-4 and TRBJ2-7; TRBD2 agrees at 8 bases. The sample here was effector memory CD8+ T cells from blood, taken from a patient treated with checkpoint blockade. This sequence was found in a human donor with melanoma. CDR3 sequence reads: CASSQDSSGRYEQYF. Written as DNA, the CDR3 is TGCGCCAGCAGCCAAGATTCTAGCGGGCGGTACGAGCAGTACTTC.